The clone carrying this T cell receptor (beta chain) was counted at least ten times. Its antigen is undetermined. This record comes from a study of T cells in Graves' hyperthyroidism and ophthalmopathy. Study results and caveats: Also found in blood were most expanded thyroid clonotypes above 0.001.

Authors of the study amplified TCR beta CDR3 regions from RNA transcripts. HTBI primers were used for first-round RT-PCR of the TCR CDR3. A single record per CDR3 protein comes from TCRdb applying MiXCR to the multiplex PCR reads. The sample records roughly 380,000 distinct CDR3 sequences, 15% to 20% being singletons. Uncontrolled infections, other autoimmune diseases, pregnancy or lactation led to exclusion of patients. Cells are PBMCs isolated from around 9.4 ml of fresh blood. Germline lookup yields CDR1 SQVTM and CDR2 ANQGSEA. CDR3 length equals 12 residues. V lost 6 bases, J lost 0 bases, and 8 bases lay in between.

The chain uses TRBV29-1 and TRBJ1-1; D is unclear. The sample taken for sequencing was blood. This receptor was identified in a woman between 40 and 55 years old with Graves' ophthalmopathy. This CDR3 is CSVAEVNTEAFF. The DNA of the CDR3 is TGCAGCGTCGCCGAGGTGAACACTGAAGCTTTCTTT.